This T cell receptor (beta chain) came from a study of Tregs in tolerant kidney transplant recipients. About the study: CD4+CD25+CD127- cells came from approximately three-day belatacept mixed lymphocyte reactions, some with approximately 5-day graft donor restimulation. Antibodies separated recipient from donor cells. Study results and limitations: Biological reproducibility was not directly addressed, but technical replication error appeared minimal. Few patients were studied, so findings need validation in larger groups.

Sequenced by immunoSEQ multiplex PCR; TCRdb stores in-frame clones only, minus some. The sample lists 15,000 to 20,000 clones, roughly 65% occurring once. With regard to this clone: Its antigen remains unknown.

This TCR derives from a human donor in good health. Sample: Tregs from blood cultured with allogeneic cells.

The CDR3 reads CASNRQGVSYEQYF. The CDR3 DNA reads TGTGCCAGCAACCGACAGGGGGTTTCCTACGAGCAGTACTTC. The rearrangement links TRBV6-6 to TRBJ2-7, with 9 bases matching TRBD1. Per the germline V gene, CDR1 is MNHNY and CDR2 is SVGAGI (reference sequence). CDR3 size: 14 residues. V was clipped by 7 bases and J by 1 base; unmatched bases: 5.